These T cell receptor beta chains were read from a single sample in a study of sequential checkpoint blockade in melanoma. Clones were read by immunoSEQ multiplex PCR, and TCRdb kept only the in-frame ones, dropping some. The sample shows around 20,000 clones, around 75% of them seen only once. The material was CD8+ T cells sorted from blood (inferred from file names), obtained from a patient given nivolumab and ipilimumab in sequence. The receptor source for this set is a human donor with melanoma. CDR3s include the opening cysteine and the closing phenylalanine or tryptophan. D genes are given only for firm matches.

>TRBV5-6|TRBJ1-2|-
CASSLVRGWTANYGYTF
>TRBV27|TRBJ1-2|TRBD1
CASWTGGNYGYTF
>TRBV15|TRBJ1-4|TRBD1
CATSRGSGTGDEKLFF
>TRBV28|TRBJ2-7|-
CASSLWAGLSYEQYF
>TRBV19|TRBJ2-7|-
CASSIDLEGDEQYF
>TRBV7-9|TRBJ2-2|TRBD2
CASSHLGLAGVVGELFF
>TRBV9|-|-
CASSALQESYEQYF
>TRBV5-1|TRBJ2-5|-
CASSLAGDWEETQYF
>TRBV7-9|TRBJ1-5|-
CASSLTSGSNQPQHF
>TRBV5-6|TRBJ2-7|-
CASSSLISGYEQYF
>TRBV29-1|TRBJ1-2|-
CSVDVEGAFYGYTF
>TRBV4-2|TRBJ2-7|-
CASSQAVTYEQYF
>TRBV4-1|TRBJ1-1|TRBD1
CASHPIGQGRTSEAFF
>TRBV27|TRBJ2-3|TRBD2
CASSERGELDTQYF
>TRBV30|-|-
CAWNRGGEQYF
>TRBV4-1|-|-
CASSQGLSWGERSYEQYF
>TRBV7-9|TRBJ2-1|TRBD1
CASSSGQETYNEQFF
>TRBV6-5|TRBJ2-7|-
CATWEEDNSYEQYF
>TRBV28|TRBJ2-1|TRBD2
CASRISGSSYNEQFF
>TRBV27|TRBJ1-2|TRBD1
CASSRTGGFYGYTF
>TRBV30|TRBJ2-7|-
CAWRGTVNYEQYF
>TRBV13|TRBJ1-1|TRBD1
CASSSRGQGMNTEAFF
>TRBV4-3|TRBJ2-6|TRBD1
CASSQLDRDGANVLTF
>TRBV5-5|TRBJ1-1|-
CASSLGGLNTEAFF
>TRBV7-9|TRBJ2-7|TRBD2
CASSSGGGEQYF
>TRBV19|TRBJ2-7|-
CATMTWTPKRGQYF
>TRBV27|TRBJ1-2|-
CASSLMGGGLAGYTF
>TRBV4-3|TRBJ1-1|TRBD1
CASSQATGTEAFF
>TRBV5-8|TRBJ2-5|-
CASSLSRGETQYF
>TRBV7-8|TRBJ2-7|TRBD2
CASSFGLAGGQSYEQYF
>TRBV5-4|TRBJ2-7|TRBD1
CASSLGDRDYEQYF
>TRBV10-3|TRBJ1-2|-
CAISAGNNGYTF
>TRBV7-2|TRBJ2-7|TRBD1
CASSWGQASSYEQYF
>TRBV14|TRBJ1-1|TRBD1
CASSQQGAWTEAFF
>TRBV5-4|TRBJ1-6|TRBD1
CASSLARGPSNSPLHF
>TRBV7-6|TRBJ2-5|-
CASREQGWETQYF
>TRBV6-1|TRBJ2-2|TRBD2
CASRGEAGNTGELFF
>TRBV29-1|TRBJ2-7|TRBD2
CSVEGLAGVEQYF
>TRBV7-9|TRBJ1-5|TRBD1
CASSQAQGAVQPQHF
>TRBV7-9|TRBJ1-2|TRBD1
CASSWGTATYGYTF
>TRBV12-5|TRBJ2-7|-
CASGPSGDEQYF
>TRBV30|TRBJ2-3|-
CAWSVGQGQDTQYF
>TRBV5-6|TRBJ1-2|-
CASSGATGSLRGYTF
>TRBV2|TRBJ2-3|-
CASISDTNTDTQYF
>TRBV5-6|-|TRBD1
CASSSGGQGSYEQYF
>TRBV4-3|TRBJ1-2|TRBD1
CASSHVPGTGYGEDYGYTF
>TRBV4-3|TRBJ2-4|-
CASSQDRGGNIQYF
>TRBV23-1|TRBJ2-2|-
CASSQLEGFTGELFF
>TRBV7-8|TRBJ2-5|TRBD2
CASSWTRQETQYF
>TRBV7-2|TRBJ2-1|-
CASSIRGNGYNEQFF
>TRBV19|TRBJ2-5|-
CASIPGGTQYF
>TRBV5-1|TRBJ2-7|TRBD1
CASSRTGFSYEQYF
>TRBV5-6|TRBJ2-7|-
CASSLYSGYEQYF
>TRBV7-9|TRBJ2-1|-
CASSAGLNNEQFF
>TRBV6-5|TRBJ1-6|TRBD1
CASSYLYRGDSPLHF
>TRBV7-9|TRBJ2-7|-
CASSQGSGASWDEQYF
>TRBV5-6|TRBJ1-1|-
CASSLGRGNTEAFF
>TRBV7-9|TRBJ1-1|TRBD1
CASSLGQGWTEAFF
>TRBV28|TRBJ2-1|-
CASSAHEGEGRLIEQFF